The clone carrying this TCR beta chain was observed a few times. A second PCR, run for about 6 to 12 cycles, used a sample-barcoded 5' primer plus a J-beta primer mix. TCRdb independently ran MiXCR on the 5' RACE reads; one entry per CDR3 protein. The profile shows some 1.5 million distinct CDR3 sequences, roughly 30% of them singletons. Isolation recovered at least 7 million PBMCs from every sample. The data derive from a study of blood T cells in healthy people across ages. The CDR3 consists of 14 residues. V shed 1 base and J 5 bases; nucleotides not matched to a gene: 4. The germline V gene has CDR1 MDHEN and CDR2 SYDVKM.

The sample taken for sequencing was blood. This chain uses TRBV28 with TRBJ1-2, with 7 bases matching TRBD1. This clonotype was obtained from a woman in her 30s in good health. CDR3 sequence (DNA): TGTGCCAGCAGTTTATCCCCGGGACAGTATGGCTACACCTTC. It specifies CASSLSPGQYGYTF.